This TCR beta chain was captured by sequencing in a study of cytomegalovirus exposure and HLA in healthy donors (dated by TCRdb to 2017 to 2019). Study-wide context: In an earlier analysis of around 540 of the donors, 276 Gb of sequence data and 90 million to 130 million unique TCR beta sequences from 150 million to 200 million T cells were reported. HLA typing included class I and class II loci at four-digit resolution. Among about 370 genotyped donors of the cohort, an average of about 240,000 unique TCR beta nucleotide sequences was sequenced per donor, of which about 19% were non-productive. The aim of the study was to test whether cataloging public T cell receptors could identify signatures of past pathogen exposure. The genetic ancestry cluster associated with self-reported Caucasian donors included 65% to 90% of the 398 genotyped donors. To predict cytomegalovirus infection status, the study combined high-throughput TCR immunosequencing, statistical association of individual TCRs with disease status, and machine learning. Because of strong linkage in the cohort, roughly five DR-DQ haplotypes were treated as single units for association and clustering. Besides the first cohort of 666 subjects, a separate validation cohort made up of 120 or so different subjects was used. Using immunosequencing, the study profiled T cell repertoires from 550 to 750 subjects and related those repertoires to cytomegalovirus serostatus. In an earlier analysis of several hundred of the donors, high-throughput TCR beta sequencing was used to judge whether each TCR beta V gene segment behaved as functional or pseudogenic. All discovery cohort repertoires had been generated using a single sequencing platform. In a later genetic analysis, genome-wide SNP genotypes for about 65% of the roughly 670 donors were used, and that subset was treated as a discovery cohort. To study patterns of TCR occurrence, a later analysis re-analyzed previously published TCR beta repertoires from 666 donors and added high-resolution HLA genotyping. Donor age, sex, ethnicity and CMV serostatus were compiled alongside the repertoire data. About 310 gigabases of sequencing data and tens of millions of unique TCR sequences were included in an early release covering around 650 HLA-typed donors. Typing coverage varied by locus: roughly 620-630 donors for A, B, C, DRB1 and DQB1; roughly 500 for DQA1; over 600 for DPA1; under 490 for DPB1. The later analysis used no new phenotypic data to find candidate immune exposures, relying instead on TCR beta sequences and their occurrence across donors.

On this clone itself: The specificity of this receptor is unknown. Per-base quality was not reported, and no clone a single base away is much larger than it.

What the authors observed across the whole study: An earlier analysis of 587 of the donors showed that most TCR beta V segments appeared in productive rearrangements either about 90% or about 30% of the time, which broadly matched IMGT annotations. Several of the top co-occurrence clusters appeared to be linked to parvovirus B19, influenza, CMV and Epstein-Barr virus, according to a later analysis. A later analysis associated about 16,000 TCR beta sequences with specific HLA alleles at a false discovery rate of 0.05. In a later analysis, HLA-associated TCR beta chains showed more clonal expansion and lower generation probabilities than non-associated chains that were equally common. Most TCR sequences were observed very rarely across donors, whereas some public TCRs were present in many individuals. This cohort had only TCR beta chains sequenced, and the lack of alpha or paired-chain data limited which features could be detected. It was suggested by the authors that the approach could potentially be generalized to other disease states and immunological phenotypes. In a later genetic analysis, a missense DCLRE1C variant was associated with V-gene and J-gene trimming of TCR beta chains, and the association was replicated in an independent cohort. Because HLA typing was unavailable for some donors at each locus, only the typed subset was used in association tests. Because counts were too low, seventeen rarely observed V segments, including chromosome 9 orphons, were left out of the earlier analysis of 587 of the donors. Correlated functional status among segregating V segments might reflect linkage disequilibrium, but an unknown experimental factor could not be ruled out. A further reported finding was that TCR beta sequences accurately predicted the HLA-A and HLA-B alleles for most subjects in the first cohort. A few of the identified cytomegalovirus-associated TCR beta chains were confirmed in vitro to be specific for cytomegalovirus antigens. A later genetic analysis reported fewer N-insertions in productive TCRs among donors in an Asian-associated ancestry cluster than the approximately 670-donor mean. Roughly uniform sequencing depth across donors was assumed in presence/absence analyses, although this assumption may not hold. In both the original and validation cohorts, the classifier was reported to diagnose cytomegalovirus status with high specificity and sensitivity. In a later analysis, TCR association rates were found to vary across HLA loci, with the most associated TCRs seen for DRB1 alleles and the fewest for HLA-C alleles. A later analysis found that most CMV-associated TCR beta chains appeared HLA-restricted, with HLA associations seemingly driven largely by CMV exposure. A group of highly shared sequence variants was considered likely to be a technical artifact of the sequencing pipeline. A total of 150 to 200 TCR beta chains were listed by the study as associated with cytomegalovirus. Strong co-occurrence of HLA alleles, especially DR and DQ, made assigning TCR associations to individual alleles difficult. Immune exposure information for the cohort was limited to CMV serostatus.

The cohort comprised some 730 healthy bone marrow donors. All cohort members were sampled while nominally healthy, although unrecorded immune exposures were likely present. The donor tested CMV seronegative, placing the donor among the roughly 400 seronegative members of the cohort. A peripheral blood sample was provided by each donor, and peripheral blood mononuclear cells were used for TCR beta sequencing. The Qiagen DNeasy Blood Extraction Kit was used to extract genomic DNA from the blood cell samples. Library preparation was by the immunoSEQ multiplex PCR assay. The multiplex PCR relied on a mix of 60 forward primers for TCR Vbeta segments and 13 reverse primers for TCR Jbeta segments. The CDR3 region of rearranged TCR beta genes was amplified from genomic DNA by a multiplex PCR assay. The amplified TCR beta libraries were sequenced on the Illumina HiSeq System as 87-base-pair reads. Concerning the study's data processing: Across the 500 to 700 repertoires, a later analysis counted approximately 75 million unique TCR beta chains, 8.5 million to 12 million of which were shared by at least two donors. To remove PCR and sequencing errors, raw reads were error-corrected and collapsed into unique sequences using a nearest-neighbor algorithm that merged closely related sequences. V, D and J gene segments were assigned by aligning CDR3 sequences to IMGT reference sequences. Each retained sequence needed at least a six-nucleotide match to both a V gene segment and a J gene segment. A rearrangement counted as productive if the CDR3 had no stop codons and remained in frame with V and J, and every other rearrangement counted as non-productive. CDR3 was defined by IMGT convention, running from the second conserved V-encoded cysteine to the conserved J-encoded phenylalanine. In an earlier analysis of more than 550 of the donors, sequences lacking an unambiguous match to a single V gene segment were excluded. In an earlier analysis of approximately 590 of the donors, V segments were called functional above 56.7% productive rearrangements and were called segregating when the between-donor standard deviation exceeded 5%. A statistical classification framework was developed to diagnose cytomegalovirus status using the catalog of TCR beta chain sequences. In a later analysis, V and J genes were assigned by comparing TCR nucleotide sequences against IMGT/GENE-DB human TR gene sequences. In a later analysis, CDR3 sequences and most-parsimonious VDJ recombination scenarios were assigned using the TCRdist pipeline. In a later analysis, each TCR beta chain was defined by its CDR3 amino acid sequence together with its V-gene family, and reads lacking a unique V-gene family were excluded. As a way to deal with suspected cross-contamination and a sequencing artifact, a later analysis dropped more than 500 nucleotide sequences that were highly shared and had low generation probability. In a later analysis, a clonal expansion index for each public chain was calculated from normalized within-repertoire ranks of inferred template counts. In a later analysis, generation probabilities were computed with a VDJ recombination model fitted to out-of-frame rearrangements, and the resulting probabilities were checked against IGoR. A later analysis scored TCR-TCR, TCR-HLA and TCR-CMV co-occurrence with hypergeometric tests, applying a repertoire-size bias correction to TCR pairs. In a later analysis, false discovery rates were estimated by permuting HLA or CMV assignments 20 times. In a later analysis, co-occurring TCRs were grouped using DBSCAN, with TCRdist sequence similarity added in when clustering inside HLA-allele-positive subsets. For co-occurrence clustering, repertoires with fewer than 30,000 or more than 120,000 public chains were excluded, along with 5 or 6 repertoires with anomalous nucleotide sharing. TCRdb took this table from immuneACCESS and kept in-frame rearrangements with V and J called. Such tables lack part of the clones; where checked against another copy, unresolved V genes explain under half of the gap, and the rest is unexplained. That table furnishes V, J and clone size, whereas the DNA furnished D and trimming. Here the sample has some 170,000 clones; 80% to 85% occur a single time. Of the sample, around 2.4% falls within the top ten clones.

Sequencing was performed on PBMCs. The clonotype comes from a young woman in good health and CMV-seronegative.

The nucleotide sequence is given as TGTGCCAGCCGTGAGACTAGCGTCTACGAGCAGTACTTC. It codes for CASRETSVYEQYF. The sequence links TRBV6-6 to TRBJ2-7, and 8 junction bases match TRBD2. The CDR3 has 13 amino acids, counting the end cysteine and phenylalanine. The entry retains the CDR3 DNA only, 39 bases that are in frame from base 1. From the germline V gene (reference sequence), CDR1 is MNHNY and CDR2 is SVGAGI. V is trimmed back by 8 bases and J by 3 bases, and the junction contains 6 bases that no gene match accounts for.